The 23 T cell receptor beta chains in this list originate from one sample, sequenced in a study of cytomegalovirus exposure and HLA in healthy donors (dated by TCRdb to the late 2010s). The method behind the library was the immunoSEQ multiplex PCR assay. As stored in TCRdb, this immuneACCESS dataset retains in-frame rearrangements with V and J assigned. A fraction of the clones does not appear; measured against another copy, unresolved V genes explain less than half of the discrepancy, and the remainder lacks a known reason. For this sample there are around 66,000 clones; about 97% appear just once. About 1.6% of the sample goes to the ten largest clones. Specimen: PBMCs. These receptors were taken from a woman between 18 and 29 years old in good health and CMV-seropositive.

The gene calls are TRBV2 and TRBJ1-2; 7 bases agree with TRBD1. V lost 6 bases to trimming and J lost 8 bases; unmatched junction nucleotides: 6. The CDR3 has 12 residues. The germline V gene has CDR1 SNHLY and CDR2 FYNNEI. CDR3 in DNA: TGTGCCAGCAGACAGGGGAAATTGGGCTACACCTTC. Its protein product is CASRQGKLGYTF.

The genes are TRBV5-1 and TRBJ2-1; 11 bases are a match to TRBD2. Germline loops: CDR1 SGHRS, CDR2 YFSETQ. The CDR3 totals 15 residues. The junction had 15 bases not matched to a gene; V was cut back by 4 bases and J by 15 bases. The CDR3 region is CASSPRGTSGPGGFF. In DNA form, the CDR3 reads TGCGCCAGCAGCCCGCGAGGGACTAGCGGCCCTGGAGGGTTCTTC.

This chain uses TRBV5-6 with TRBJ1-1, with a weak D call TRBD1 (5 bases). Germline V lookup: CDR1 SGHDT, CDR2 YYEEEE. This CDR3 region has 12 residues. Trimming took off 0 bases at V and 5 bases at J, with 5 bases between the two ends. CDR3 sequence (DNA): TGTGCCAGCAGCTTGGAGGGGACTGAAGCTTTCTTT. Protein: CASSLEGTEAFF.

The chain links TRBV4-2 to TRBJ2-1, with 11 bases matching TRBD2. The CDR3 has 15 residues. Germline V gene sequence: CDR1 LGHNA, CDR2 YNFKEQ. Trimming at V came to 1 base and at J to 8 bases, leaving 4 bases not matched to a gene. The CDR3: CASSQGLAGGYEQFF. The CDR3 DNA reads as TGTGCCAGCAGCCAAGGGCTAGCGGGAGGTTATGAGCAGTTCTTC.

V usage is TRBV12-5 and J usage is TRBJ1-1; D possibly corresponds to TRBD1 (6 bases). This CDR3 region has 16 residues. V gave up 5 bases and J gave up 1 base, with 17 bases separating them. In germline, CDR1 is LGHNT, CDR2 FRNRAP. CDR3 sequence reads: CASGSDRIFGNTEAFF. CDR3 nucleotide sequence: TGTGCTAGTGGTAGTGACAGGATTTTTGGGAACACTGAAGCTTTCTTT.

This clone came up once. For the CDR3, the DNA is TGTGCCAGCAGCTCGGATGCTCGGGGGACCCAGTACTTC. Translation: CASSSDARGTQYF. The chain couples TRBV7-3 to TRBJ2-5, with D perhaps TRBD2 (5 bases). The V and J ends lost 4 bases and 7 bases respectively, with 13 bases between them. The CDR3 is 13 amino acids. CDR1 is SGHTA and CDR2 is FQGTGA in the germline V gene.

The chain employs TRBV9 and TRBJ1-4; no firm D call. The CDR3 is 15 residues long. Germline values: CDR1 SGDLS, CDR2 YYNGEE. Between the trimmed V and J ends, which lost 3 bases and 2 bases, there was a span of 11 bases. As DNA, the CDR3 is TGTGCCAGCAGCGGGGAGGCCTGGACTAATGAAAAACTGTTTTTT. It encodes CASSGEAWTNEKLFF.

The sample holds one count of this clone. V and J are TRBV27 and TRBJ2-7; 7 bases are shared with TRBD1. Trimming cost V 11 bases and J 0 bases; bases outside gene matches: 19. CDR3 length: 17 amino acids. CDR1 and CDR2 from the germline V gene are MNHEY and SMNVEV (reference sequence). DNA for the CDR3: TGTGCCTGCCGCCAAATAACAGGGGAAGGAAGCTCCTACGAGCAGTACTTC. Protein: CACRQITGEGSSYEQYF.

CDR3 nucleotide sequence: TGTGCCAGTAGTATCCTTAGCGGGAGGGCACAGTCCACAGATACGCAGTATTTT. This translates into CASSILSGRAQSTDTQYF. The chain is built from TRBV19 and TRBJ2-3; 11 nucleotides agree with TRBD2. The V segment lost 3 bases and the J segment 2 bases; nucleotides outside the gene matches: 10. Per germline, CDR1 LNHDA and CDR2 SQIVND (reference sequence). This CDR3 contains 18 residues.

As regards this clone: One junction end disagrees with the germline gene, perhaps due to a read error. The rearrangement joins TRBV7-7 to TRBJ2-1, with 8 bases aligning to TRBD2. The CDR3 is 16 amino acids. Looked up from germline, CDR1 is SSHAT and CDR2 is FNYEAQ (reference sequence). CDR3 region: CASSLIPGRAQNEQFF. CDR3 coding DNA: TGTGCTAGCAGCTTAATTCCCGGGAGGGCCCAAAATGAGCAGTTCTTC.

This clone has a single count. This chain links TRBV6-6 with TRBJ2-5; 8 positions agree with TRBD1. The CDR3 has 14 residues. Germline CDR1 is MNHNY and CDR2 is SVGAGI (reference sequence). With V trimmed by 4 bases and J by 4 bases, 5 bases remained unmatched. The CDR3 bases are TGTGCCAGCAGTTTAAGGACAGGGAGAGAGACCCAGTACTTC. The encoded protein is CASSLRTGRETQYF.

The J gene is TRBJ2-5, the V gene TRBV30; possibly TRBD2 for D (5 bases). The V end lost 3 bases, the J end lost 5 bases, and 19 bases lay between the germline ends. This CDR3 is built from 15 residues. Germline V gene sequence: CDR1 GTSNPN, CDR2 SVGIG (reference sequence). This CDR3 reads CAWSAGSGIKETQYF. The DNA of the CDR3 is TGTGCCTGGAGCGCCGGGTCGGGAATAAAGGAGACCCAGTACTTC.

The chain is built from TRBV11-3 and TRBJ2-1, with D perhaps matching TRBD2 (6 bases). V was pared by 3 bases and J by 2 bases, with 20 bases between. This CDR3 spans 18 amino acids. The germline CDR1 and CDR2 sequences are SGHNT and YENEEA. CDR3 residues: CASSLDRRGVATYNEQFF. Written as DNA, the CDR3 is TGTGCCAGCAGCTTGGATCGGAGGGGAGTGGCGACCTACAATGAGCAGTTCTTC.

The gene calls are TRBV28 and TRBJ2-2; 11 bases agree with TRBD2. Germline V gives CDR1 MDHEN, CDR2 SYDVKM. J lost 0 bases, V lost 6 bases, and 12 bases had no gene match. This CDR3 is 19 amino acids long. For the CDR3, the DNA is TGTGCCAGCAGGACAACGGGACTAGCGGAAACCTCGAACACCGGGGAGCTGTTTTTT. Translating it yields CASRTTGLAETSNTGELFF.

This clone was seen a single time. The V gene is TRBV28, the J gene TRBJ1-2; 7 bases fit TRBD1. The V gene's germline CDR1 is MDHEN and CDR2 SYDVKM. The CDR3 is made up of 14 amino acids. Trimming cost V 7 bases and J 6 bases; bases outside gene matches: 11. The CDR3: CASIQGQVEHGYTF. The CDR3 bases are TGTGCCAGCATACAGGGGCAAGTCGAACATGGCTACACCTTC.

The chain joins TRBV4-1 to TRBJ2-3, with 10 bases lining up with TRBD2. The CDR3 totals 16 residues. The V segment lost 0 bases and the J segment 9 bases; nucleotides outside the gene matches: 9. Germline lookup yields CDR1 MGHRA and CDR2 YSYEKL. CDR3 in amino acids: CASSQDASGRAGTQYF. The DNA of the CDR3 is TGCGCCAGCAGCCAAGATGCCAGCGGGAGGGCCGGAACGCAGTATTTT.

V and J are TRBV2 and TRBJ1-1; D uncertain. The V end lost 7 bases, the J end lost 1 base, and 7 bases lay between the germline ends. In germline, CDR1 is SNHLY, CDR2 FYNNEI. The CDR3 covers 12 residues. This CDR3 is CASNTGNTEAFF. CDR3 in DNA: TGTGCCAGCAATACGGGGAACACTGAAGCTTTCTTT.

CDR3 sequence (DNA): TGTGCCAGCATCAAACCTGGGGGGTGGGACACTGAAGCTTTCTTT. It encodes CASIKPGGWDTEAFF. The V call is TRBV7-9, the J call TRBJ1-1, with a tentative D call TRBD1 (5 bases). Germline V gives CDR1 SEHNR, CDR2 FQNEAQ (reference sequence). This CDR3 is 15 amino acids long. The germline V and J ends were trimmed by 7 bases and 3 bases, with 18 bases remaining between them.

This rearrangement joins TRBV6-5 to TRBJ1-5; 8 nucleotides agree with TRBD1. Germline V lookup: CDR1 MNHEY, CDR2 SVGAGI. This CDR3 region has 16 residues. The V segment lost 0 bases and the J segment 6 bases; nucleotides outside the gene matches: 7. CDR3 sequence reads: CASSYSRSGGPQPQHF. In DNA, the CDR3 is TGTGCCAGCAGTTACTCGAGATCAGGGGGCCCTCAGCCCCAGCATTTT.

The chain is built from TRBV6-5 and TRBJ2-1; tentative D call: TRBD1 (6 bases). The CDR3 totals 12 residues. Per the germline V gene, CDR1 is MNHEY and CDR2 is SVGAGI. V lost 1 base and J 10 bases, leaving 8 bases between the germline ends. CDR3 residues: CASSYWGREQFF. CDR3 nucleotide sequence: TGTGCCAGCAGTTACTGGGGGCGCGAGCAGTTCTTC.

This chain connects TRBV18 to TRBJ1-1; D may be TRBD1 (5 bases). V was shortened by 4 bases and J by 7 bases, with 7 bases between the two germline ends. Germline assignment: CDR1 KGHSH and CDR2 LQKENI. The CDR3 extends over 11 amino acids. The CDR3 spells CASSQGNEAFF. The CDR3 bases are TGTGCCAGCTCACAGGGGAATGAAGCTTTCTTT. Drawing the rest from reference TRBV18 and TRBJ1-1, the complete variable domain is NAGVMQNPRHLVRRRGQEARLRCSPMKGHSHVYWYRQLPEEGLKFMVYLQKENIIDESGMPKERFSAEFPKEGPSILRIQQVVRGDSAAYFCASSQGNEAFFGQGTRLTVV.

The chain has TRBV7-3 and TRBJ1-2; weak D call: TRBD1 (6 bases). The CDR3 sequence is 15 residues long. Trimming pared 1 base from V and 5 bases from J, leaving 14 bases between. Germline CDR1 SGHTA, CDR2 FQGTGA. CDR3 in amino acids: CASSLSPGEAYGYTF. CDR3 coding DNA: TGTGCCAGCAGCTTAAGCCCAGGGGAAGCATATGGCTACACCTTC. Using reference TRBV7-3 and TRBJ1-2 for the parts outside the CDR3, the full variable domain is GAGVSQTPSNKVTEKGKYVELRCDPISGHTALYWYRQSLGQGPEFLIYFQGTGAADDSGLPNDRFFAVRPEGSVSTLKIQRTERGDSAVYLCASSLSPGEAYGYTFGSGTRLTVV.

The genes are TRBV5-6 and TRBJ1-1, with 9 nucleotides matching TRBD1. This CDR3 is 18 amino acids long. J lost 3 bases, V lost 3 bases, and 15 bases had no gene match. Germline V CDR1 and CDR2: SGHDT, YYEEEE. The CDR3: CASSWKLSRDRVDTEAFF. CDR3 coding DNA: TGTGCCAGCAGCTGGAAGCTGTCCCGGGACAGGGTTGACACTGAAGCTTTCTTT. Together with reference TRBV5-6 and TRBJ1-1, the CDR3 gives the full variable domain: DAGVTQSPTHLIKTRGQQVTLRCSPKSGHDTVSWYQQALGQGPQFIFQYYEEEERQRGNFPDRFSGHQFPNYSSELNVNALLLGDSALYLCASSWKLSRDRVDTEAFFGQGTRLTVV.